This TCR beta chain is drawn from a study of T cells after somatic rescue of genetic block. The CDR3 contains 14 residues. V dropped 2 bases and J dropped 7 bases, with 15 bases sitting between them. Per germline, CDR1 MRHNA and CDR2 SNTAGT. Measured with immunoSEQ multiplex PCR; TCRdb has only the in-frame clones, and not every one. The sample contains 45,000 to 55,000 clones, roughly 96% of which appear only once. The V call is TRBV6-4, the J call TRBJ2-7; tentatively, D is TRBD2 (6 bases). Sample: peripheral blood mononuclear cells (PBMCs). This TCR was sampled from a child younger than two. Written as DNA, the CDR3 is TGTGCCAGCAGTGACGTTCGGGGGACGCGAGAGCAGTACTTC. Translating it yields CASSDVRGTREQYF.